This TCR beta chain appears in the sequencing data of a study of blood T cell repertoires in COVID-19. Turning to the study itself: Samples representing acute and convalescent COVID-19 were sourced from the United States, Italy and Spain.

Seattle patients were enrolled during active infection and followed longitudinally. The CDR3 has 15 amino acids. CDR1 LNHDA and CDR2 SQIVND come from the germline V gene (reference sequence). With 6 bases removed from V and 0 bases from J, the gap between germline ends came to 12 bases. Original methodology: For nucleated cells, counts were estimated from reference gene primer amplification. Sequencing used immunoSEQ multiplex PCR; TCRdb keeps in-frame clones, though not all of them. The D gene and trimming were derived from the DNA, and the V and J assignments and clone size from that table. The data contain under 85,000 clones, 84% of them singletons.

The V and J genes are TRBV19 and TRBJ1-5; D gene uncertain. This clonotype was sampled from a man aged 50 to 60 with COVID-19, enrolled during active disease. The sample was peripheral blood. The CDR3 nucleotides read TGTGCCAGTAGCCAATCGACAAATAGCAATCAGCCCCAGCATTTT. The encoded protein is CASSQSTNSNQPQHF.